Shown below are 17 T cell receptor beta chains from a single sample sequenced in a study of shared clonotypes between healthy human individuals. Here immunoSEQ multiplex PCR was the method, and the copy in TCRdb shows in-frame clones only, minus some. The sample has roughly 890,000 clones; 90% to 95% are singletons. CD45RO-negative, CCR7-positively selected cells formed the naive CD8 fraction, excluding terminally differentiated effector memory CD45RA+ cells. The sequencing sample was made of naive CD8+ T cells sorted from blood. The receptors originated from a young man in good health.

This clone was recorded once. V gene TRBV7-8 combines with J gene TRBJ1-4; D perhaps matches TRBD1 (6 bases). This CDR3 is 15 amino acids long. V gave up 5 bases and J gave up 2 bases, with 12 bases separating them. In germline, CDR1 is SGHVS, CDR2 FQNEAQ. CDR3 DNA: TGTGCCAGCAGCCCCAGAAGGGGGACTAATGAAAAACTGTTTTTT. Translated: CASSPRRGTNEKLFF. The whole variable domain, remainder taken from reference TRBV7-8 and TRBJ1-4, is GAGVSQSPRYKVAKRGQDVALRCDPISGHVSLFWYQQALGQGPEFLTYFQNEAQLDKSGLPSDRFFAERPEGSVSTLKIQRTQQEDSAVYLCASSPRRGTNEKLFFGSGTQLSVL.

This clone turned up a few times. V usage is TRBV6-5 and J usage is TRBJ2-1; perhaps TRBD2 as D (6 bases). The CDR3 covers 12 residues. Between the trimmed V and J ends, which lost 5 bases and 6 bases, there was a span of 8 bases. The germline gives CDR1 MNHEY, CDR2 SVGAGI. As DNA, the CDR3 is TGTGCCAGCAGTCATAGCGGCAATGAGCAGTTCTTC. This encodes CASSHSGNEQFF.

The V call is TRBV4-1, the J call TRBJ2-7; TRBD1 aligns across 8 bases. J was trimmed by 6 bases and V by 2 bases; bases with no gene match: 9. Germline CDR1 and CDR2: MGHRA and YSYEKL. The length of the CDR3 is 15 residues. CDR3 residues: CASSQNSGTGTEQYF. CDR3 nucleotide sequence: TGCGCCAGCAGCCAAAACTCCGGGACAGGAACCGAGCAGTACTTC.

This clone was detected only once. The J gene is TRBJ2-7, the V gene TRBV5-5; 8 nucleotides line up with TRBD2. With 3 bases clipped from V and 3 bases from J, the junction kept 8 bases outside the gene matches. Germline V gives CDR1 SGHKS, CDR2 YYEKEE (reference sequence). The CDR3 is 15 residues long. The CDR3 DNA reads as TGTGCCAGCAGCTCCGTCGGGAGGGGGAACTACGAGCAGTACTTC. Translation gives CASSSVGRGNYEQYF.

For the CDR3, the DNA is TGTGCCAGCAACCACCCTAGCCAGCACGAGCAGTACTTC. Protein: CASNHPSQHEQYF. This sequence joins TRBV14 and TRBJ2-7, with a tentative D call TRBD2 (5 bases). CDR1 and CDR2 from the germline V gene are SGHDN and FVKESK. The CDR3 spans 13 residues. The V gene lost 7 bases and the J gene lost 5 bases, with 15 bases spanning the gap.

The chain couples TRBV7-8 to TRBJ1-1, with unresolved D. The germline V and J ends were trimmed by 8 bases and 2 bases, with 21 bases remaining between them. The CDR3 extends over 16 amino acids. CDR1 and CDR2 from the germline V gene are SGHVS and FQNEAQ. The CDR3 region is CASCKRWAEGNTEAFF. CDR3 coding DNA: TGTGCCAGCTGTAAGAGGTGGGCGGAGGGAAACACTGAAGCTTTCTTT.

This chain joins TRBV13 and TRBJ2-1; 10 nucleotides match TRBD2. The germline V gene encodes CDR1 PRHDT and CDR2 FYEKMQ (reference sequence). With V trimmed by 5 bases and J by 7 bases, 5 bases remained unmatched. There are 14 residues in the CDR3. CDR3 sequence (DNA): TGTGCCAGCAGCCGACTAGCGGGTAGGAATGAGCAGTTCTTC. This codes for CASSRLAGRNEQFF. Using reference TRBV13 and TRBJ2-1 for the parts outside the CDR3, the full variable domain is AAGVIQSPRHLIKEKRETATLKCYPIPRHDTVYWYQQGPGQDPQFLISFYEKMQSDKGSIPDRFSAQQFSDYHSELNMSSLELGDSALYFCASSRLAGRNEQFFGPGTRLTVL.

This clone was counted once. CDR3 DNA sequence: TGTGCCAGCAGCCCCACCCTGGACAGTACCTACAAGTACTTC. Its protein is CASSPTLDSTYKYF. The chain has TRBV7-9 and TRBJ2-4, with D maybe TRBD1 (6 bases). This CDR3 is built from 14 residues. Germline values: CDR1 SEHNR, CDR2 FQNEAQ (reference sequence). V was cut by 5 bases and J by 14 bases, with 22 bases left in between.

The chain has TRBV9 and TRBJ2-3; TRBD2 agrees at 8 bases. After removal of 3 bases from V and 1 base from J, the junction contained 7 bases not matched to a gene. The length of the CDR3 is 16 residues. The germline CDR1 and CDR2 sequences are SGDLS and YYNGEE. The CDR3 DNA is TGTGCCAGCAGCGCTCCGAGCGGGAGCCGCACAGATACGCAGTATTTT. Its protein product is CASSAPSGSRTDTQYF.

The chain's CDR3 is CASDRERNAYEQYF. As DNA, the CDR3 is TGTGCCAGCGACAGGGAGCGAAACGCCTACGAGCAGTACTTC. The rearrangement links TRBV2 to TRBJ2-7; 7 nucleotides line up with TRBD1. The CDR3 covers 14 residues. Germline values: CDR1 SNHLY, CDR2 FYNNEI. Losses at the gene ends were 8 bases for V and 2 bases for J; bases not matched to a gene: 9.

The chain is built from TRBV2 and TRBJ2-5, with D possibly TRBD1 on 6 matching bases. TRBJ2-7 matches the DNA end more closely, so the J call is doubtful. There are 14 residues in the CDR3. Looked up from germline, CDR1 is SNHLY and CDR2 is FYNNEI. The CDR3 nucleotides read TGTGCCAGCAGCTTCAGGGGCCCAACCTACGAGCAGTACTTC. Translated, it gives CASSFRGPTYEQYF.

The count of this clone is one. This chain links TRBV7-9 with TRBJ2-7; maybe TRBD1 (6 bases). Trimming took off 1 base at V and 0 bases at J, with 16 bases between the two ends. The CDR3 is 17 amino acids. Germline lookup yields CDR1 SEHNR and CDR2 FQNEAQ (reference sequence). Written as DNA, the CDR3 is TGTGCCAGCAGCTTAGTTCGCGACAGGTGGTACTCCTACGAGCAGTACTTC. This sequence encodes CASSLVRDRWYSYEQYF.

On this clone itself: Other DNA sequences in the same sample also yield this CDR3. The V and J genes are TRBV28 and TRBJ2-1; unclear D gene. The length of the CDR3 is 11 residues. The V end was cut by 3 bases, the J end by 8 bases, with 5 bases between. The germline CDR1 and CDR2 sequences are MDHEN and SYDVKM. The CDR3 is CASSFSDEQFF. CDR3 in DNA: TGTGCCAGCAGTTTCTCTGATGAGCAGTTCTTC.

V usage is TRBV13 and J usage is TRBJ2-2; tentatively, D is TRBD2 (6 bases). CDR3 length: 17 amino acids. Germline V gives CDR1 PRHDT, CDR2 FYEKMQ (reference sequence). The ends were cut back, 4 bases at V and 3 bases at J, with 18 bases in the middle. CDR3 sequence reads: CASSSLGTSGHTGELFF. The DNA for the CDR3 is TGTGCCAGCAGCTCACTAGGGACCAGCGGGCACACCGGGGAGCTGTTTTTT.

The rearrangement links TRBV5-1 to TRBJ2-2; TRBD1 matches at 7 bases. CDR3 size: 17 residues. V was clipped by 2 bases and J by 2 bases; unmatched bases: 9. Germline V gives CDR1 SGHRS, CDR2 YFSETQ. In DNA, the CDR3 is TGCGCCAGCAGCTTACGGACAGGCTATGATAACACCGGGGAGCTGTTTTTT. It translates to CASSLRTGYDNTGELFF. The full variable domain, its missing parts supplied by reference TRBV5-1 and TRBJ2-2, is KAGVTQTPRYLIKTRGQQVTLSCSPISGHRSVSWYQQTPGQGLQFLFEYFSETQRNKGNFPGRFSGRQFSNSRSEMNVSTLELGDSALYLCASSLRTGYDNTGELFFGEGSRLTVL.

CDR3 coding DNA: TGTGCCATCAGTGAGGACCTATTCGGCAGCAATCAGCCCCAGCATTTT. Translated, it gives CAISEDLFGSNQPQHF. The chain joins TRBV10-3 to TRBJ1-5; no clear D. The ends were cut back, 2 bases at V and 1 base at J, with 12 bases in the middle. There are 16 residues in the CDR3. The germline CDR1 and CDR2 sequences are ENHRY and SYGVKD.

The chain links TRBV7-2 to TRBJ2-7; 11 bases are a match to TRBD2. The CDR3 extends over 17 amino acids. The trim removed 6 bases at V and 3 bases at J, leaving 13 bases unmatched. Germline CDR1 reads SGHTA; CDR2 reads FQGNSA. CDR3 sequence reads: CASSLIPPTSGSYEQYF. The CDR3 DNA sequence: TGTGCCAGCAGTCTGATCCCTCCCACTAGCGGGAGCTACGAGCAGTACTTC.